This T cell receptor (beta chain) derives from a study of spatial heterogeneity in lung cancer. Regarding the study as a whole: Intratumoral expanded alpha and beta TCR counts were found to track tumor mutation counts. Tumor T cells had an estimated coverage that came to around 7% for alpha chains and about 13% for beta chains.

Comments on this clonotype: As yet, its antigen is unknown.

TCR cDNA molecules were tagged individually, and each one carried a unique molecular identifier. One entry per CDR3 protein results from TCRdb running MiXCR on the 5' RACE reads. Here the sample spans 100,000 to 110,000 distinct CDR3 sequences, 4.4% being singletons. Germline CDR1 reads DFQATT; CDR2 reads SNEGSKA (reference sequence). The CDR3 has 15 residues. The junction had 14 bases not matched to a gene; V was cut back by 6 bases and J by 7 bases. Time point denoted: sample taken at primary tumor resection. The donors, about 74 patients with untreated early-stage non-small cell lung cancer, provided the samples. Unsorted samples of tumor, nontumor lung or frozen PBMC had their whole RNA sequenced.

The sequenced sample was lung tumor tissue, obtained at surgery. This TCR was recovered from a male donor with early-stage non-small cell lung cancer. The chain links TRBV20-1 to TRBJ2-3, with 9 positions matching TRBD2. The CDR3 DNA follows: TGCAGTGCCGAGCAGGCGGGAGGGCCTAGGTATACGCAGTATTTT. As protein: CSAEQAGGPRYTQYF.